Below, one TCR beta chain is given with its context. Its specificity is not known. This entry belongs to a study of cytomegalovirus exposure and HLA in healthy donors. Overall study: The approximately 120 million unique TCR beta sequences, from around 200 million T cells, were found by an earlier analysis.

Study outcomes and limitations: Association of a missense DCLRE1C variant with TCR beta V- and J-gene trimming was reported in a later analysis. Several of the most significant clusters were apparently associated with common viral pathogens in a later analysis. In a later analysis, at a false discovery rate of 0.05, 15,000 to 20,000 TCR beta sequences matched HLA alleles.

PCR employed 60 Vbeta and 13 Jbeta primers. Clones were sequenced by immunoSEQ multiplex PCR, and TCRdb holds only the in-frame ones, with some missing. Altogether about 91,000 clones are present, about 89% being singletons, with the ten largest covering around a tenth. Sequencing was done on a sample of PBMCs. The receptor was derived from a man aged 25 to 40 in good health and CMV-seropositive.

The CDR3 protein is CASSPAGTGAPYEQYF. The DNA for the CDR3 is TGCGCCAGCAGCCCTGCCGGGACAGGGGCCCCCTACGAGCAGTACTTC. The rearrangement links TRBV4-1 to TRBJ2-7, with 10 bases identical to TRBD1. V shed 4 bases, J shed 2 bases, and the junction held 8 bases outside the gene matches. This CDR3 contains 16 residues. CDR1 and CDR2 from the germline V gene are MGHRA and YSYEKL.